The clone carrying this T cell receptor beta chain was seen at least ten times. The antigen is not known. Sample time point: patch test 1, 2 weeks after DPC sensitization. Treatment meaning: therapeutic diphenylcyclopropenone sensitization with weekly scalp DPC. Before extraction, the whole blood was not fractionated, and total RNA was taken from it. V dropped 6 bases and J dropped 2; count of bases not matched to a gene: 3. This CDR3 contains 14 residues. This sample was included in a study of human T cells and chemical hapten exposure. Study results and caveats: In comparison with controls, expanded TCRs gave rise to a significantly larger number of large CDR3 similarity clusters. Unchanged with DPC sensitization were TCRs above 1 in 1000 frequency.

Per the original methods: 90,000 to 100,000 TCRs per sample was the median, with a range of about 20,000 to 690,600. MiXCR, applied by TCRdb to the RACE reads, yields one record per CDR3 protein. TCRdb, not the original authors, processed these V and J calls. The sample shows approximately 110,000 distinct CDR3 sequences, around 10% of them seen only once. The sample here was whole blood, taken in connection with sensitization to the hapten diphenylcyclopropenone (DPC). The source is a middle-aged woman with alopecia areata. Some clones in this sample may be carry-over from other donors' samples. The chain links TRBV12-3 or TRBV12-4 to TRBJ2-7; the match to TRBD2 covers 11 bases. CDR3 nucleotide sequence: TGTGCCAGCAGGGGGACTAGCGGAACCTACGAGCAGTACTTC. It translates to CASRGTSGTYEQYF.